A single sample gave rise to the 19 T cell receptor beta chains below, sequenced in a study of spatial heterogeneity in lung cancer. MiXCR, applied by TCRdb to the 5' RACE reads, yields one record per CDR3 protein. The sample holds under 150,000 distinct CDR3 sequences, approximately 10% seen once. Specified time point: blood at routine non-recurrence follow-up after resection. The source was PBMCs, collected at follow-up. These receptors were collected from a female donor with early-stage non-small cell lung cancer.

This clonotype appeared a few times. V gene TRBV5-1 combines with J gene TRBJ1-2; 8 positions agree with TRBD1. The trim removed 4 bases at V and 6 bases at J, leaving 8 bases unmatched. The CDR3 extends over 14 amino acids. CDR1 SGHRS and CDR2 YFSETQ come from the germline V gene. The chain's CDR3 is CASSPGQGKDGYTF. CDR3 DNA sequence: TGCGCCAGCAGCCCCGGACAGGGTAAAGATGGCTACACCTTC.

The chain recombines TRBV29-1 with TRBJ1-2; the D gene is possibly TRBD1 (5 bases). The CDR3 contains 17 residues. The V gene's germline CDR1 is SQVTM and CDR2 ANQGSEA. V lost 3 bases to trimming and J lost 2 bases, with 22 bases between them. The CDR3 here is CSVDPWDGPLPNYGYTF. In DNA, the CDR3 is TGCAGCGTTGACCCTTGGGACGGCCCCCTACCCAACTATGGCTACACCTTC.

This clonotype showed up just a few times. The chain employs TRBV10-3 and TRBJ2-3; D gene ambiguous. The CDR3 covers 15 residues. The V gene lost 4 bases and the J gene lost 2 bases, with 13 bases spanning the gap. Germline assignment: CDR1 ENHRY and CDR2 SYGVKD. The CDR3 nucleotides read TGTGCCATCAGTGGGATGGGCAGACACACAGATACGCAGTATTTT. This gives the protein CAISGMGRHTDTQYF.

In this sample, this clonotype turned up a few times. The chain uses TRBV11-3 and TRBJ2-1; D not certain. Trimming left V 3 bases short and J 8 bases short, with 8 bases between. Looked up from germline, CDR1 is SGHNT and CDR2 is YENEEA. The CDR3 runs 12 residues. CDR3 bases: TGTGCCAGCAGCTTTGGGGTTTATGAGCAGTTCTTC. Its protein is CASSFGVYEQFF. The full variable domain, in which reference TRBV11-3 and TRBJ2-1 provide the parts outside the CDR3, is EAGVVQSPRYKIIEKKQPVAFWCNPISGHNTLYWYLQNLGQGPELLIRYENEEAVDDSQLPKDRFSAERLKGVDSTLKIQPAELGDSAVYLCASSFGVYEQFFGPGTRLTVL.

A few counts support this clonotype. The rearrangement uses TRBV18 and TRBJ2-5, with D unresolved. CDR1 KGHSH and CDR2 LQKENI come from the germline V gene. Trimming took 2 bases from V and 3 from J, leaving 7 bases between them. The CDR3 has 13 residues. Here the CDR3 DNA reads TGTGCCAGCTCACCAGGCTTGAAAGAGACCCAGTACTTC. Its translation is CASSPGLKETQYF.

This clonotype was found a few times. This chain uses TRBV19 with TRBJ2-7; D assignment may be TRBD1 or TRBD2 (5 bases each). Trimming cost V 6 bases and J 3 bases, with 12 bases left between them. Germline V gene lookup returns CDR1 LNHDA and CDR2 SQIVND (reference sequence). The CDR3 consists of 13 residues. The CDR3 spells CASRSSGLYEQYF. The CDR3 nucleotides are TGTGCCAGTAGATCATCGGGGCTCTACGAGCAGTACTTC.

This clonotype was seen a handful of times. This chain joins TRBV12-3 or TRBV12-4 and TRBJ2-5; 8 nucleotides match TRBD1. The V and J ends lost 5 bases and 1 base, in that order; junction bases with no gene match: 6. The CDR3 spans 15 residues. Written as DNA, the CDR3 is TGTGCCAGCAGTCCCGGGACAGGCCGCCAAGAGACCCAGTACTTC. Translation gives CASSPGTGRQETQYF.

This clonotype was counted many times. The genes are TRBV28 and TRBJ1-4; 7 positions match TRBD1. The CDR3 has 15 residues. V trimming: 5 bases; J trimming: 8 bases; junction bases outside the gene matches: 11. Germline lookup yields CDR1 MDHEN and CDR2 SYDVKM. The DNA for the CDR3 is TGTGCCAGCAGTATAACAGGGGCATTTAAGGAAAAACTGTTTTTT. Its protein product is CASSITGAFKEKLFF.

This sequence joins TRBV28 and TRBJ2-7, with D tentatively TRBD1 or TRBD2 (6 bases each). Trimming took off 7 bases at V and 2 bases at J, with 21 bases between the two ends. Germline CDR1 and CDR2: MDHEN and SYDVKM. This CDR3 contains 16 residues. CDR3 region: CASNPKGGRLAYEQYF. The CDR3 bases are TGTGCCAGCAACCCAAAGGGGGGCAGGTTGGCCTACGAGCAGTACTTC.

J is TRBJ1-2 and V is TRBV4-3; D gene ambiguous. Germline CDR1 is LGHNA and CDR2 is YSLEER. The CDR3 length is 15 residues. V shed 3 bases and J shed 1 base, with 12 bases lying between them. CDR3: CASSQGRRDNYGYTF. The CDR3 DNA reads as TGCGCCAGCAGCCAGGGCCGTAGGGATAACTATGGCTACACCTTC.

The table lists this clonotype with a few counts. The rearrangement uses TRBV28 and TRBJ2-7, with D perhaps matching TRBD2 (6 bases). The CDR3 runs 16 residues. With 6 bases removed from V and 5 bases from J, the gap between germline ends came to 23 bases. Germline CDR1 MDHEN, CDR2 SYDVKM. CDR3 in DNA: TGTGCCAGCAGCTCCGGGGGAGCGCGCATACACGACGAGCAGTACTTC. This translates into CASSSGGARIHDEQYF. The full variable domain, completed using reference TRBV28 and TRBJ2-7, is DVKVTQSSRYLVKRTGEKVFLECVQDMDHENMFWYRQDPGLGLRLIYFSYDVKMKEKGDIPEGYSVSREKKERFSLILESASTNQTSMYLCASSSGGARIHDEQYFGPGTRLTVT.

This clonotype was picked up a small number of times. The rearrangement links TRBV2 to TRBJ1-1; D may be TRBD1 (6 bases). The CDR3 is made up of 14 amino acids. In germline, CDR1 is SNHLY, CDR2 FYNNEI. Trimming pared 1 base from V and 4 bases from J, leaving 10 bases between. In nucleotides, the CDR3 is TGTGCCAGCAGTGAAGGGGGACACACCACTGAAGCTTTCTTT. This gives the protein CASSEGGHTTEAFF.

The sample holds a few counts of this clonotype. This sequence joins TRBV28 and TRBJ2-1; 8 bases map to TRBD2. The CDR3 runs 15 residues. V was pared by 1 base and J by 4 bases, with 3 bases of the junction left unmatched. The germline CDR1 and CDR2 sequences are MDHEN and SYDVKM. The CDR3 coding sequence is TGTGCCAGCAGTTTATTTACTAGCGGTTACAATGAGCAGTTCTTC. Translated, it gives CASSLFTSGYNEQFF.

The chain links TRBV5-6 to TRBJ2-1; maybe TRBD2 (5 bases). Germline V gene lookup returns CDR1 SGHDT and CDR2 YYEEEE. Trimming stripped 2 bases from V and 3 bases from J, with 9 bases between. The CDR3 runs 14 residues. The CDR3 DNA reads as TGTGCCAGCAGCTTCGGCGGAGGCTACAATGAGCAGTTCTTC. This encodes CASSFGGGYNEQFF. Complete variable domain (other parts from reference TRBV5-6 and TRBJ2-1): DAGVTQSPTHLIKTRGQQVTLRCSPKSGHDTVSWYQQALGQGPQFIFQYYEEEERQRGNFPDRFSGHQFPNYSSELNVNALLLGDSALYLCASSFGGGYNEQFFGPGTRLTVL.

This clonotype was recorded at least ten times. The chain carries TRBV12-3 or TRBV12-4 and TRBJ1-1; TRBD1 is a possible D gene (5 bases). CDR3 size: 14 residues. The germline V and J ends were trimmed by 5 bases and 3 bases, with 13 bases remaining between them. The CDR3 region is CASSLQMGHTEAFF. The DNA of the CDR3 is TGTGCCAGCAGTCTCCAGATGGGGCACACTGAAGCTTTCTTT.

This clonotype was seen only a few times. This chain joins TRBV4-3 and TRBJ1-4; D call uncertain. Germline assignment: CDR1 LGHNA and CDR2 YSLEER. Trimming removed 0 bases from V and 0 bases from J, with 11 bases in between. This CDR3 is 17 amino acids long. The CDR3 reads CASSQDRRVATNEKLFF. CDR3 DNA sequence: TGCGCCAGCAGCCAAGATCGCCGGGTTGCAACTAATGAAAAACTGTTTTTT.

The chain couples TRBV7-2 to TRBJ1-1; D might be TRBD1 (5 bases). The CDR3 has 14 residues. Germline CDR1 and CDR2: SGHTA and FQGNSA. V lost 3 bases and J lost 6, with 14 bases in between. As DNA, the CDR3 is TGTGCCAGCAGCTTTAAGGGGATAAGCGCTGAAGCTTTCTTT. It specifies CASSFKGISAEAFF.

The V call is TRBV12-3 or TRBV12-4, the J call TRBJ2-1; TRBD2 agrees at 15 bases. CDR3 length equals 19 residues. The junction had 12 bases not matched to a gene; V was cut back by 5 bases and J by 4 bases. CDR3 in amino acids: CASSHEVGLAGGLYNEQFF. CDR3 coding DNA: TGTGCCAGCAGTCATGAAGTGGGACTAGCGGGAGGATTATACAATGAGCAGTTCTTC.

The chain combines TRBV7-9 with TRBJ1-4; 7 bases fit TRBD1. The CDR3 is 14 residues long. Germline V CDR1 and CDR2: SEHNR, FQNEAQ (reference sequence). Losses at the gene ends were 5 bases for V and 6 bases for J; bases not matched to a gene: 6. The CDR3, as DNA: TGTGCCAGCAGCCCTCGACAGGGTTATGAAAAACTGTTTTTT. Protein product: CASSPRQGYEKLFF.